The TCR beta chain under discussion was sequenced for a study of blood T cell repertoires in COVID-19. As for the study in general: PBMCs, B-cell-depleted T cells, or T cells provided the cDNA or gDNA that made up the material.

The CDR3 has 13 amino acids. The V and J ends lost 10 bases and 2 bases, in that order; junction bases with no gene match: 6. The V gene's germline CDR1 is MNHEY and CDR2 SVGAGI. Original processing methods: Researchers report that nucleated cell counts were estimated from reference gene primer amplification. TCRdb's copy holds only in-frame clones and misses some; the assay was immunoSEQ multiplex PCR. The V and J calls and clone size come from that table; D and trimming were worked out from the DNA. The repertoire includes about 170,000 clones, almost 85% of them detected once, and around an eighth sits in the top ten.

This chain uses TRBV6-5 with TRBJ1-1; 8 positions match TRBD1. Input material: peripheral blood. This clonotype was obtained from a man between 18 and 29 years old with active or convalescent COVID-19. The CDR3 sequence is CATKDRGNTEAFF. DNA for the CDR3: TGTGCCACCAAAGACAGGGGAAACACTGAAGCTTTCTTT.